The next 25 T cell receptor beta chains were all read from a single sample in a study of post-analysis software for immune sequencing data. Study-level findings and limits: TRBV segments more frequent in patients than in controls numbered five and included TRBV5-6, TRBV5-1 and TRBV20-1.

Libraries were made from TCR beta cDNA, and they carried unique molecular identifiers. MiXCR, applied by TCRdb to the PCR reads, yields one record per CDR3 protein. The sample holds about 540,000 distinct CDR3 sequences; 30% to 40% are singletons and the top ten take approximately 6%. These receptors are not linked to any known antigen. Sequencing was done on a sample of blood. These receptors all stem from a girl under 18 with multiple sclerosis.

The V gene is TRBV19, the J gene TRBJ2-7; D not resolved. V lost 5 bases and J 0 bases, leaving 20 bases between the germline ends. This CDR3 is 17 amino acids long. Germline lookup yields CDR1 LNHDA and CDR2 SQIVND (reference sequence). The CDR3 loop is CASSPRSAVDFSYEQYF. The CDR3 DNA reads TGTGCCAGTAGTCCCCGTTCGGCAGTCGACTTCTCCTACGAGCAGTACTTC.

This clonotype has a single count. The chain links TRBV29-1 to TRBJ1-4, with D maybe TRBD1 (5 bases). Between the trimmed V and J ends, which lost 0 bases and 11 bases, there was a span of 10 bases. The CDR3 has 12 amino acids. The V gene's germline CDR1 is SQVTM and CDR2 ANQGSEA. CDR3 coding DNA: TGCAGCGTTGAAGATGGAGGGGTTAAACTGTTTTTT. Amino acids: CSVEDGGVKLFF.

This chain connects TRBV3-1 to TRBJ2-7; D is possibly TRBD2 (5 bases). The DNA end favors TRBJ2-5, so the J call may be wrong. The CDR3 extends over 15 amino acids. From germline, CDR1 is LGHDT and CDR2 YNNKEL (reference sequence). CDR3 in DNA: TGTGCCAGCAGCCAAGTTCTGCTGGGAGATGGGACCCAGTACTTC. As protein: CASSQVLLGDGTQYF.

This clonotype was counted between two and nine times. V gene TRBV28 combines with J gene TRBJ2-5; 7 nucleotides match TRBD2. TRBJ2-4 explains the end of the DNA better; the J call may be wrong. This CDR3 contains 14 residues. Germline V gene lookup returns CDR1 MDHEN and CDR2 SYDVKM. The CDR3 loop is CASMRGGDFDIQYF. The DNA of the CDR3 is TGTGCCAGTATGAGGGGAGGGGACTTTGACATTCAGTACTTC.

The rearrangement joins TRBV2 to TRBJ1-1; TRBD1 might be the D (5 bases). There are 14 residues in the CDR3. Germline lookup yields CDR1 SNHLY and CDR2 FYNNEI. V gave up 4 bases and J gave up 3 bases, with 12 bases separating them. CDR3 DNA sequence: TGTGCCAGCAGTGTTGAGGGACCGGACACTGAAGCTTTCTTT. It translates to CASSVEGPDTEAFF.

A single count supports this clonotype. The CDR3 DNA reads as TGTGCCAGCAGTTACCCGGGAGGGGCTAGCGGATTAGCAGATACGCAGTATTTT. It specifies CASSYPGGASGLADTQYF. The chain links TRBV6-5 to TRBJ2-3; 8 bases align to TRBD2. The CDR3 sequence is 18 residues long. V shed 2 bases and J 4 bases; nucleotides not matched to a gene: 14. Germline V gene sequence: CDR1 MNHEY, CDR2 SVGAGI.

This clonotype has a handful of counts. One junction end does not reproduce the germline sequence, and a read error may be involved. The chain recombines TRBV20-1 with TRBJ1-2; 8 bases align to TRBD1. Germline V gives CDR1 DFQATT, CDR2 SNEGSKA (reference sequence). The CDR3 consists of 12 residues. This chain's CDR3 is CSTRQGIYGYTF. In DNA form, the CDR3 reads TGCAGTACTAGACAGGGGATTTATGGCTACACCTTC.

The CDR3 nucleotides are TGCAGCGGACGTGCACCAGATACGCAGTATTTT. Amino acid sequence: CSGRAPDTQYF. The V call is TRBV29-1, the J call TRBJ2-3, with D unclear. The CDR3 covers 11 residues. V lost 7 bases and J lost 4, with 9 bases in between. From germline, CDR1 is SQVTM and CDR2 ANQGSEA.

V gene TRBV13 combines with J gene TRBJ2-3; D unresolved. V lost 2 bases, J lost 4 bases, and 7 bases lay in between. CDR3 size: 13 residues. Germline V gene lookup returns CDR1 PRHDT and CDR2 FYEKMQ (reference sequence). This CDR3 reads CASSLSESDTQYF. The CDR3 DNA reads TGTGCCAGCAGCTTATCCGAGTCAGATACGCAGTATTTT.

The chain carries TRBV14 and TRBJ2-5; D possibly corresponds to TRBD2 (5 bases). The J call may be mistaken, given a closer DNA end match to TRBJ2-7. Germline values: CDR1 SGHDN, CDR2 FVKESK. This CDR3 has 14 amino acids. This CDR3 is CASSQVGKSYEQYF. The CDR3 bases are TGTGCCAGCAGCCAAGTCGGGAAGTCCTACGAGCAGTACTTC.

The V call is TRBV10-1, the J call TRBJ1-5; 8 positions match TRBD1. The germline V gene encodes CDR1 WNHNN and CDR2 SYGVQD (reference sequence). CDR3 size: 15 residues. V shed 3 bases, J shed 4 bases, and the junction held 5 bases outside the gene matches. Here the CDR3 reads CASSDHRDRNQPQHF. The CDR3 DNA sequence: TGCGCCAGCAGTGATCACCGGGACAGGAATCAGCCCCAGCATTTT.

CDR3 nucleotide sequence: TGCAGTGCTTTTTTCCCTGGACTAGCGGTTGAGACCCAGTACTTC. Translated: CSAFFPGLAVETQYF. V is TRBV20-1 and J is TRBJ2-4, with 10 bases matching TRBD2. The DNA end favors TRBJ2-5, so the J call may be wrong. This CDR3 has 15 residues. Germline CDR1 is DFQATT and CDR2 is SNEGSKA (reference sequence).

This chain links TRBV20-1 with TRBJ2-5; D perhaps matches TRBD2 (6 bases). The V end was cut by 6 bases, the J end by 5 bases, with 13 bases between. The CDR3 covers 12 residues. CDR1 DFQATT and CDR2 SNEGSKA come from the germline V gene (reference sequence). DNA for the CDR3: TGCAGTGCGGTCGGCCGGGAGGAGACCCAGTACTTC. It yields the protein CSAVGREETQYF.

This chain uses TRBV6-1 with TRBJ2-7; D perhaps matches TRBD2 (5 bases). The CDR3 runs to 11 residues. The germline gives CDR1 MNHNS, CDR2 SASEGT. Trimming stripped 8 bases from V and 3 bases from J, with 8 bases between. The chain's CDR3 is CASASGYEQYF. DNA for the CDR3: TGTGCCAGCGCCAGCGGCTACGAGCAGTACTTC.

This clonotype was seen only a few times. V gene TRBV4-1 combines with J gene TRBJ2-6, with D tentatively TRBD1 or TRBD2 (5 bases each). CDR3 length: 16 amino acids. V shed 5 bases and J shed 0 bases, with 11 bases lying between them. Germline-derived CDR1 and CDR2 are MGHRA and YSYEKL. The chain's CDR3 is CASSKPGTSGANVLTF. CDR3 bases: TGCGCCAGCAGCAAACCGGGGACCTCTGGGGCCAACGTCCTGACTTTC.

Written as DNA, the CDR3 is TGCAGTGCCTTGCCACAGGAGAACTATGGCTACACCTTC. Protein product: CSALPQENYGYTF. The chain combines TRBV20-1 with TRBJ1-2; TRBD1 might be the D (5 bases). CDR3 length: 13 residues. Trimming took off 6 bases at V and 2 bases at J, with 13 bases between the two ends. Per germline, CDR1 DFQATT and CDR2 SNEGSKA (reference sequence).

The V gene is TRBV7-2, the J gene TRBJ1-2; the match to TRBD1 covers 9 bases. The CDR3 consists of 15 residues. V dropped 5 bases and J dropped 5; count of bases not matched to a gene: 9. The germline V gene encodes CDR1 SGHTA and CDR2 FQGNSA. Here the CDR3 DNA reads TGTGCCAGCAGCCCCTTCCAGGGACAGGGATATGGCTACACCTTC. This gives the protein CASSPFQGQGYGYTF.

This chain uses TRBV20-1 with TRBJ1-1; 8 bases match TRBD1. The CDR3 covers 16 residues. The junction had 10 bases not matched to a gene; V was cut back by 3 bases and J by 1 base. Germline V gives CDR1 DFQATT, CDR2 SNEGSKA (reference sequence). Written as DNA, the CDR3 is TGCAGTGCTAGGGGCGGGACAGGTAGTTGGAACACTGAAGCTTTCTTT. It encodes CSARGGTGSWNTEAFF.

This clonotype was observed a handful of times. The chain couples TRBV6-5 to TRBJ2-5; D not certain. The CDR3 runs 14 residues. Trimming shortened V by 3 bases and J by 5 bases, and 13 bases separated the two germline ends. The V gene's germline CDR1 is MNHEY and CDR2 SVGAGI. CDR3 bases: TGTGCCAGCAGTTATCCCCTCCCTGGGGAGACCCAGTACTTC. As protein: CASSYPLPGETQYF.

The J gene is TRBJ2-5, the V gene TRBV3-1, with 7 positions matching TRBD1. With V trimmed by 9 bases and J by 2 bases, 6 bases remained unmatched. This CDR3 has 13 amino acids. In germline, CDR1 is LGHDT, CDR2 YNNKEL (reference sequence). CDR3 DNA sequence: TGTGCCAGTCAAGGGACAGAACAAGAGACCCAGTACTTC. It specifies CASQGTEQETQYF.

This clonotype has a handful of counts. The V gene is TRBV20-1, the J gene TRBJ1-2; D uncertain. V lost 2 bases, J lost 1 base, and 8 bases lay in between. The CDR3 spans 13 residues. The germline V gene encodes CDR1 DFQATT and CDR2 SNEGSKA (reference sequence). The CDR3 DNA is TGCAGTGCTAGACCACCGAATAACTATGGCTACACCTTC. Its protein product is CSARPPNNYGYTF.

DNA for the CDR3: TGTGCCACCAGCAGAGAGGGGGGTGGGGACAAAGAACAGCCCCAGCATTTT. Amino acid sequence: CATSREGGGDKEQPQHF. The rearrangement links TRBV15 to TRBJ1-5, with D possibly being TRBD1 (6 bases). Germline CDR1 and CDR2: LNHNV and YYDKDF (reference sequence). This CDR3 has 17 amino acids. V was clipped by 0 bases and J by 7 bases, with 19 bases between them. The variable domain in full, with the rest retrieved from reference TRBV15 and TRBJ1-5, is DAMVIQNPRYQVTQFGKPVTLSCSQTLNHNVMYWYQQKSSQAPKLLFHYYDKDFNNEADTPDNFQSRRPNTSFCFLDIRSPGLGDTAMYLCATSREGGGDKEQPQHFGDGTRLSIL.

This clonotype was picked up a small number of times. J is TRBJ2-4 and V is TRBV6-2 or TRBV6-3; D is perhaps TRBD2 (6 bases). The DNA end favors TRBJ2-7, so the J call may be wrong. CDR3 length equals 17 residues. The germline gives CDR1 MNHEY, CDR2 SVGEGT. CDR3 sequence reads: CASSYSRDSRTLTEQYF. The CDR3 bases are TGTGCCAGCAGTTACTCCCGGGACTCACGAACCCTCACCGAGCAGTACTTC.

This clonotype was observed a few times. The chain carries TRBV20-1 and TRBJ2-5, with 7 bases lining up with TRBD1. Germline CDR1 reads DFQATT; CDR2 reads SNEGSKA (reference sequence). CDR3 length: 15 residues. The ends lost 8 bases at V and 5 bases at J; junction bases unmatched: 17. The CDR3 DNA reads TGCAGTTACTTCCGGGACAGCGCCCGTTCGGAGACCCAGTACTTC. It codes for CSYFRDSARSETQYF.

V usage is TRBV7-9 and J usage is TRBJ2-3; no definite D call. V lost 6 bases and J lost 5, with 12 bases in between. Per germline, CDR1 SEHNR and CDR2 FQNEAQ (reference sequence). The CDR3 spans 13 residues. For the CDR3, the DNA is TGTGCCAGCAGACCAACCCCGGGAGATACGCAGTATTTT. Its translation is CASRPTPGDTQYF.